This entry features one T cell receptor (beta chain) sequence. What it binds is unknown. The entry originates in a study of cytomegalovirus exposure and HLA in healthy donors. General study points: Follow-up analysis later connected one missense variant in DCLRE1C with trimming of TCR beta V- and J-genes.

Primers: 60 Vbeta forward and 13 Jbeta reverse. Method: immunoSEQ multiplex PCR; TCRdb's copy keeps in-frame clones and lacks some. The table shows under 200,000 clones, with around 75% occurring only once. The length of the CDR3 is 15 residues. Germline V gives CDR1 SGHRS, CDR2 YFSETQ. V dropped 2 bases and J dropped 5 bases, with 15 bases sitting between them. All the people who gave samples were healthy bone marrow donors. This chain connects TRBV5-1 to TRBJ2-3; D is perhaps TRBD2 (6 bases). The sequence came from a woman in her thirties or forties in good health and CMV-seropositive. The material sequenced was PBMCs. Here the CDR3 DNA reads TGCGCCAGCAGCTTTACAGGCAACGGGGGAGATACGCAGTATTTT. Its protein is CASSFTGNGGDTQYF.